These 30 T cell receptor beta chains came from one sample sequenced in a study of T-cell reconstitution after alpha-beta-depleted transplantation in children. The TCRbeta library incorporated unique molecular identifiers. TCRdb passed the PCR reads through MiXCR, listing each CDR3 protein once. The sample holds 28,000 or so distinct CDR3 sequences; 18% are singletons and the top ten take around 33%. Specimen: PBMCs, mostly from graft donor cells, collected 60 days after TCRalphabeta/CD19-depleted stem cell transplant. All receptors come from a male patient aged 2 to 10 who had a stem cell transplant for acute lymphoblastic leukemia, so the T cells may come from the graft donor.

J is TRBJ2-1 and V is TRBV20-1; TRBD2 matches 11 bases. Losses at the gene ends were 0 bases for V and 7 bases for J; bases not matched to a gene: 14. There are 18 residues in the CDR3. Germline V gene lookup returns CDR1 DFQATT and CDR2 SNEGSKA (reference sequence). Written as DNA, the CDR3 is TGCAGTGCTAGAGATTTACTAGCGGGAGAGCGGGCGGGGAATGAGCAGTTCTTC. As protein: CSARDLLAGERAGNEQFF.

The rearrangement joins TRBV5-1 to TRBJ1-2; tentative D call: TRBD1 (5 bases). This CDR3 is 14 amino acids long. With 4 bases removed from V and 6 bases from J, the gap between germline ends came to 16 bases. Germline CDR1 reads SGHRS; CDR2 reads YFSETQ. The CDR3 loop reads CASSPRGGEHGYTF. Here the CDR3 DNA reads TGCGCCAGCAGCCCCCGTGGAGGGGAACATGGCTACACCTTC.

This chain links TRBV11-1 with TRBJ2-6, with TRBD1 as a possible D gene (5 bases). The CDR3 contains 18 residues. CDR1 is SGHAT and CDR2 is FQDESV in the germline V gene (reference sequence). V dropped 3 bases and J dropped 0 bases, with 15 bases sitting between them. Written as DNA, the CDR3 is TGTGCCAGCAGCTTCTGGTCAGGGCGTTCCTCTGGGGCCAACGTCCTGACTTTC. Its protein is CASSFWSGRSSGANVLTF.

This clonotype turned up a few times. The rearrangement links TRBV21-1 to TRBJ1-4; the table assigns TRBD1, which was not confirmed against the DNA. TRBV21-1 is a pseudogene. The length of the CDR3 is 14 residues. CDR3 nucleotide sequence: TGTGCCAGCAGGCTTCGGACAGGAAATGAAAAACTGTTTTTT. This codes for CASRLRTGNEKLFF.

This clonotype was seen only a few times. The chain carries TRBV5-1 and TRBJ2-3; TRBD2 matches 8 bases. V gave up 1 base and J gave up 4 bases; unmatched junction bases: 2. Germline V gene sequence: CDR1 SGHRS, CDR2 YFSETQ. The CDR3 has 14 residues. CDR3 loop: CASSLLRGADTQYF. CDR3 DNA sequence: TGCGCCAGCAGCTTGTTGCGGGGGGCAGATACGCAGTATTTT.

This clonotype has more than one count but fewer than ten. The chain has TRBV2 and TRBJ2-2, with 10 bases fitting TRBD2. V was clipped by 8 bases and J by 2 bases; unmatched bases: 5. Germline assignment: CDR1 SNHLY and CDR2 FYNNEI. This CDR3 is 15 amino acids long. The CDR3 DNA reads TGTGCCAGCGGAGGACTAGCGGAAAACACCGGGGAGCTGTTTTTT. Residues: CASGGLAENTGELFF.

A few counts support this clonotype. This sequence joins TRBV5-1 and TRBJ2-3, with D hard to call. This CDR3 region has 15 residues. Trimming left V 2 bases short and J 0 bases short, with 10 bases between. Germline V gene data show CDR1 as SGHRS and CDR2 as YFSETQ. CDR3 in DNA: TGCGCCAGCAGCTTATCAGCGTCTAGCACAGATACGCAGTATTTT. The encoded protein is CASSLSASSTDTQYF.

This clonotype was found many times. The chain links TRBV27 to TRBJ2-1; D call uncertain. The ends were cut back, 4 bases at V and 5 bases at J, with 12 bases in the middle. This CDR3 contains 14 residues. Germline V gene sequence: CDR1 MNHEY, CDR2 SMNVEV (reference sequence). The CDR3 DNA sequence: TGTGCCAGCAGTTCCCCGGACCAGCACAATGAGCAGTTCTTC. It codes for CASSSPDQHNEQFF.

This clonotype appeared many times. This chain connects TRBV5-1 to TRBJ2-7; 9 nucleotides align to TRBD2. V lost 4 bases to trimming and J lost 1 base; unmatched junction nucleotides: 3. The CDR3 runs 14 residues. CDR1 and CDR2 (germline): SGHRS, YFSETQ. The CDR3 DNA follows: TGCGCCAGCAGCATAGCGGGAGTGTCCTACGAGCAGTACTTC. It codes for CASSIAGVSYEQYF.

This clonotype was seen repeatedly, ten times or more. This chain connects TRBV9 to TRBJ2-2; TRBD2 matches 10 bases. Trimming removed 3 bases from V and 2 bases from J; junction bases left unmatched: 4. The CDR3 is 16 residues long. Germline CDR1 is SGDLS and CDR2 is YYNGEE. The CDR3 DNA reads as TGTGCCAGCAGCGAGGGACTAGCGCTTAACACCGGGGAGCTGTTTTTT. Amino acids: CASSEGLALNTGELFF.

The genes are TRBV27 and TRBJ2-4; D is undetermined. CDR1 and CDR2 (germline): MNHEY, SMNVEV (reference sequence). Between the trimmed V and J ends, which lost 6 bases and 6 bases, there was a span of 12 bases. There are 13 residues in the CDR3. The CDR3 nucleotides read TGTGCCAGCAGCGAGGCAGGACGAAACATTCAGTACTTC. Protein sequence: CASSEAGRNIQYF.

This clonotype was picked up a small number of times. CDR3: CASSLDRGRTDTQYF. CDR3 nucleotide sequence: TGTGCCAGCAGCTTAGACAGGGGGCGCACAGATACGCAGTATTTT. This chain connects TRBV7-9 to TRBJ2-3; the match to TRBD1 covers 9 bases. This CDR3 region has 15 residues. The germline V gene encodes CDR1 SEHNR and CDR2 FQNEAQ (reference sequence). The trim removed 1 base at V and 1 base at J, leaving 0 bases unmatched.

The chain employs TRBV5-1 and TRBJ1-2, with unresolved D. The ends were cut back, 3 bases at V and 10 bases at J, with 16 bases in the middle. Per the germline V gene, CDR1 is SGHRS and CDR2 is YFSETQ. The CDR3 is 13 amino acids. CDR3 protein: CASSWAGDRVYTF. The CDR3, as DNA: TGCGCCAGCAGCTGGGCCGGGGATAGAGTCTACACCTTC. The full variable domain, its missing parts supplied by reference TRBV5-1 and TRBJ1-2, is KAGVTQTPRYLIKTRGQQVTLSCSPISGHRSVSWYQQTPGQGLQFLFEYFSETQRNKGNFPGRFSGRQFSNSRSEMNVSTLELGDSALYLCASSWAGDRVYTFGSGTRLTVV.

This clonotype was counted a few times. The CDR3 region has the DNA TGTGCCAGCAGCCGGGTAGGGACAGACAATGAGCAGTTCTTC. It specifies CASSRVGTDNEQFF. This chain connects TRBV7-2 to TRBJ2-1, with 7 nucleotides matching TRBD1. The V and J ends lost 5 bases and 5 bases, in that order; junction bases with no gene match: 6. Germline CDR1 is SGHTA and CDR2 is FQGNSA. The CDR3 has 14 residues.

This clonotype was observed a few times. The chain uses TRBV20-1 and TRBJ1-5, with TRBD1 matching over 8 bases. The length of the CDR3 is 14 residues. V lost 3 bases to trimming and J lost 3 bases; unmatched junction nucleotides: 4. From germline, CDR1 is DFQATT and CDR2 SNEGSKA (reference sequence). In DNA form, the CDR3 reads TGCAGTGCTAGTAGACAGGGGTTCAATCAGCCCCAGCATTTT. Its translation is CSASRQGFNQPQHF.

This clonotype was counted at least ten times. V gene TRBV12-3 or TRBV12-4 combines with J gene TRBJ1-2; 8 bases agree with TRBD1. The V gene end was trimmed by 6 bases and the J gene end by 6 bases; junction bases not matched to a gene: 6. This CDR3 has 13 amino acids. The CDR3, as DNA: TGTGCCAGCAGCCCAGGACAGGGAAATGGCTACACCTTC. Translated: CASSPGQGNGYTF.

In its sample, this clonotype was seen many times. This chain uses TRBV20-1 with TRBJ2-3; D gene uncertain. Looked up from germline, CDR1 is DFQATT and CDR2 is SNEGSKA (reference sequence). Trimming stripped 5 bases from V and 0 bases from J, with 12 bases between. The CDR3 length is 14 residues. The DNA of the CDR3 is TGCAGTGCTTACCGGGCTTCTAGCACAGATACGCAGTATTTT. Translation: CSAYRASSTDTQYF.

There are a few counts of this clonotype. The rearrangement joins TRBV29-1 to TRBJ2-5; D unresolved. The CDR3 contains 14 residues. Trimming took 0 bases from V and 1 from J, leaving 9 bases between them. Germline assignment: CDR1 SQVTM and CDR2 ANQGSEA. CDR3 residues: CSVEDWVLQETQYF. The DNA of the CDR3 is TGCAGCGTTGAAGATTGGGTACTCCAAGAGACCCAGTACTTC.

In its sample, this clonotype was seen a few times. The rearrangement links TRBV20-1 to TRBJ1-5; D not resolved. The CDR3 extends over 13 amino acids. V was shortened by 1 base and J by 6 bases, with 10 bases between the two germline ends. Germline V gene data show CDR1 as DFQATT and CDR2 as SNEGSKA (reference sequence). This CDR3 reads CSARVGRGQPQHF. CDR3 DNA sequence: TGCAGTGCTAGAGTAGGCCGGGGTCAGCCCCAGCATTTT.

This clonotype was counted a few times. This chain links TRBV24-1 with TRBJ2-7; 9 nucleotides align to TRBD1. The CDR3 is 13 residues long. Germline CDR1 reads KGHDR; CDR2 reads SFDVKD. V shed 7 bases, J shed 0 bases, and the junction held 0 bases outside the gene matches. The CDR3 bases are TGTGCCACCAGGGGACAGGGCTCCTACGAGCAGTACTTC. Its translation: CATRGQGSYEQYF.

A few counts support this clonotype. The gene calls are TRBV7-9 and TRBJ1-2; weak D call: TRBD1 (6 bases). Looked up from germline, CDR1 is SEHNR and CDR2 is FQNEAQ (reference sequence). The ends were cut back, 3 bases at V and 5 bases at J, with 16 bases in the middle. The CDR3 covers 15 residues. The CDR3, as DNA: TGTGCCAGCAGCTTTTCCGCCAGTAGGGGGTATGGCTACACCTTC. Translation: CASSFSASRGYGYTF.

This clonotype was seen once. V is TRBV12-3 or TRBV12-4 and J is TRBJ1-1, with 7 positions matching TRBD1. With 8 bases clipped from V and 1 base from J, the junction kept 10 bases outside the gene matches. This CDR3 region has 15 residues. The CDR3 spells CASRRTGPPNTEAFF. The DNA of the CDR3 is TGTGCCAGCCGACGGACAGGCCCCCCGAACACTGAAGCTTTCTTT.

This clonotype was recorded a few times. The chain is built from TRBV20-1 and TRBJ2-3; 7 bases map to TRBD2. Trimming removed 1 base from V and 0 bases from J; junction bases left unmatched: 16. The CDR3 covers 19 residues. The germline V gene encodes CDR1 DFQATT and CDR2 SNEGSKA (reference sequence). Here the CDR3 reads CSARVTFGASGTSTDTQYF. Written as DNA, the CDR3 is TGCAGTGCTAGAGTGACGTTCGGGGCTAGCGGAACTAGCACAGATACGCAGTATTTT.

On this clonotype itself: One base away lies a much larger clone, so this may be a sequencing read error. The genes are TRBV5-1 and TRBJ2-3, with 8 bases aligning to TRBD2. The V gene's germline CDR1 is SGHRS and CDR2 YFSETQ. The CDR3 sequence is 15 residues long. The CDR3 loop is CASRPLAGFTDMQYF. CDR3 coding DNA: TGCGCCAGCAGACCTCTAGCGGGCTTCACAGATATGCAGTATTTT.

This clonotype has ten or more counts. The chain carries TRBV4-2 and TRBJ2-3, with D unclear. V lost 0 bases and J lost 7, with 5 bases in between. Germline V CDR1 and CDR2: LGHNA, YNFKEQ. The CDR3 spans 12 residues. The CDR3 DNA sequence: TGTGCCAGCAGCCAAGACACGAATACGCAGTATTTT. Translated: CASSQDTNTQYF.

J is TRBJ2-3 and V is TRBV29-1; D is perhaps TRBD1 or TRBD2 (5 bases each). CDR1 is SQVTM, CDR2 ANQGSEA, per germline. V lost 4 bases, J lost 0 bases, and 11 bases lay in between. CDR3 length equals 14 residues. This chain's CDR3 is CSVGRTTSTDTQYF. CDR3 nucleotide sequence: TGCAGCGTTGGGAGGACAACTAGCACAGATACGCAGTATTTT.

The V gene is TRBV7-9, the J gene TRBJ1-5; D is possibly TRBD1 (5 bases). Germline V gene lookup returns CDR1 SEHNR and CDR2 FQNEAQ (reference sequence). This CDR3 contains 17 residues. The germline V and J ends were trimmed by 5 bases and 3 bases, with 20 bases remaining between them. This CDR3 reads CASSPWEGQGTNQPQHF. For the CDR3, the DNA is TGTGCCAGCAGCCCCTGGGAGGGGCAGGGAACCAATCAGCCCCAGCATTTT.

V and J are TRBV5-8 and TRBJ2-5; D is unclear. The CDR3 runs to 14 residues. Germline loops: CDR1 SGHTS, CDR2 YDEGEE. The ends were cut back, 0 bases at V and 5 bases at J, with 11 bases in the middle. CDR3 DNA: TGTGCCAGCAGCTTGGTAGGGCAGTTGGAGACCCAGTACTTC. Its translation is CASSLVGQLETQYF.

This clonotype was found a few times. This chain joins TRBV7-8 and TRBJ1-2; D is unclear. The CDR3 loop spans 14 amino acids. Germline V gives CDR1 SGHVS, CDR2 FQNEAQ. Trimming pared 4 bases from V and 0 bases from J, leaving 9 bases between. In nucleotides, the CDR3 is TGTGCCAGCAGCTCCTGGGAAGCTAACTATGGCTACACCTTC. This translates into CASSSWEANYGYTF. Supplemented by reference TRBV7-8 and TRBJ1-2, the full variable domain reads GAGVSQSPRYKVAKRGQDVALRCDPISGHVSLFWYQQALGQGPEFLTYFQNEAQLDKSGLPSDRFFAERPEGSVSTLKIQRTQQEDSAVYLCASSSWEANYGYTFGSGTRLTVV.

The table lists this clonotype with a few counts. This rearrangement joins TRBV7-9 to TRBJ1-6; weak D call: TRBD1 (5 bases). CDR1 is SEHNR and CDR2 is FQNEAQ in the germline V gene (reference sequence). The ends were cut back, 3 bases at V and 11 bases at J, with 14 bases in the middle. The CDR3 extends over 14 amino acids. The DNA of the CDR3 is TGTGCCAGCAGCTTTGTCGGGACGGGGCCACCCCTCCACTTT. This sequence encodes CASSFVGTGPPLHF. The variable domain in full, completed from reference TRBV7-9 and TRBJ1-6, reads DTGVSQNPRHKITKRGQNVTFRCDPISEHNRLYWYRQTLGQGPEFLTYFQNEAQLEKSRLLSDRFSAERPKGSFSTLEIQRTEQGDSAMYLCASSFVGTGPPLHFGNGTRLTVT.